The TCR beta chain under discussion was sequenced for a study of radiation and T cells in renal cell carcinoma. Study-wide findings and caveats: Compared with controls, irradiated tumors showed greater TCR clonality.

Concerning this clone itself: As yet, its antigen is unknown.

This table comes from immunoSEQ multiplex PCR, and its TCRdb copy is limited to in-frame clones, with some not included. This table has around 12,000 clones, roughly 65% appearing once. The germline CDR1 and CDR2 sequences are SQVTM and ANQGSEA. The CDR3 is 14 amino acids. The ends were cut back, 6 bases at V and 3 bases at J, with 17 bases in the middle. Treatment specified: treatment-naive control, cytoreductive nephrectomy. Control samples are tumors resected by cytoreductive nephrectomy without prior radiation. The receptor comes from a woman over 75 with renal cell carcinoma. J is TRBJ1-1 and V is TRBV29-1; a possible D gene is TRBD1 (6 bases). This specimen was tumor tissue, taken from a patient whose treatment was nephrectomy without radiotherapy. The CDR3 sequence is CSVGTITGYTEAFF. CDR3 nucleotide sequence: TGCAGCGTAGGAACTATTACAGGGTACACTGAAGCTTTCTTT.